Listed here are 3 T cell receptor beta chains from one sample, sequenced in a study of T-cell reconstitution after alpha-beta-depleted transplantation in children. The authors prepared the TCRbeta library with unique molecular identifiers. TCRdb ran MiXCR on the PCR reads and lists one entry per CDR3 protein. The sample yields 230,000 or so distinct CDR3 sequences, more than 10% seen once. The specimen was PBMCs from the stem cell graft donor, collected from the stem cell graft. Source of these receptors: a human donor who donated a stem cell graft to a child with acute lymphoblastic leukemia.

The sample holds many counts of this clonotype. The chain is built from TRBV10-3 and TRBJ1-5; possibly TRBD1 for D (5 bases). The CDR3 has 15 amino acids. Germline V CDR1 and CDR2: ENHRY, SYGVKD. V was clipped by 4 bases and J by 1 base, with 11 bases between them. CDR3 residues: CAISAGTLSNQPQHF. The CDR3 DNA is TGTGCCATCAGTGCAGGGACCCTAAGCAATCAGCCCCAGCATTTT.

This clonotype was recorded many times. The V and J genes are TRBV9 and TRBJ1-6, with 7 bases aligning to TRBD1. J was trimmed by 6 bases and V by 0 bases; bases with no gene match: 3. Per germline, CDR1 SGDLS and CDR2 YYNGEE. The CDR3 totals 15 residues. This CDR3 reads CASSVEGASNSPLHF. CDR3 sequence (DNA): TGTGCCAGCAGCGTAGAGGGGGCAAGTAATTCACCCCTCCACTTT. Full variable domain (missing parts from reference TRBV9 and TRBJ1-6): DSGVTQTPKHLITATGQRVTLRCSPRSGDLSVYWYQQSLDQGLQFLIQYYNGEERAKGNILERFSAQQFPDLHSELNLSSLELGDSALYFCASSVEGASNSPLHFGNGTRLTVT.

This clonotype was detected many times. The chain combines TRBV27 with TRBJ2-3; 12 bases fit TRBD1. The V segment lost 10 bases and the J segment 4 bases; nucleotides outside the gene matches: 6. This CDR3 is built from 14 residues. In germline, CDR1 is MNHEY, CDR2 SMNVEV (reference sequence). CDR3 loop: CATAGTGGPDTQYF. The CDR3 nucleotides are TGTGCCACCGCCGGGACAGGGGGCCCAGATACGCAGTATTTT.